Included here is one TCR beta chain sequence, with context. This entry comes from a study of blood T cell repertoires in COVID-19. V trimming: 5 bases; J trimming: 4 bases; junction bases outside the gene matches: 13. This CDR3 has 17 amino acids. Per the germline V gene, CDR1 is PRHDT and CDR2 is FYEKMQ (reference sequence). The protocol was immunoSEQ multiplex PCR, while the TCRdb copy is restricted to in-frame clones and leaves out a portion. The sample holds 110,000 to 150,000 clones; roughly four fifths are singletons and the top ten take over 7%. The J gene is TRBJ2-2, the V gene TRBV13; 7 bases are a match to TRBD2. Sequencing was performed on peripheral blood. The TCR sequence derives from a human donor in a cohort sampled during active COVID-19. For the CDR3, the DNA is TGTGCCAGCAGCCTACACAGAACGGGGGGACTCACCGGGGAGCTGTTTTTT. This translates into CASSLHRTGGLTGELFF.